This T cell receptor (beta chain) was profiled in a study of T cell clones after liver transplantation (dated by TCRdb to about 2019). As for the study more broadly: Samples were obtained from ITN030ST, a randomized trial in which withdrawal of immunosuppression was attempted within 2 years of liver transplantation. Donor-reactive T cell clones were identified by TCRbeta sequencing following a pre-transplant mixed lymphocyte reaction and were subsequently tracked in post-transplant blood. As an antigen-independent comparator for the donor-reactive sequences, third party-reactive TCRbeta sequences from pre-transplant MLRs were identified as well. Three of the eight recipients were HCV-positive; the others were transplanted for non-autoimmune, non-viral indications. Until randomization at 12-24 months post-transplant, subjects were given standard immunosuppression, with no induction therapy. Tolerance was defined as complete immunosuppression withdrawal for at least one year with no rise in liver enzymes beyond twice the upper limit of normal. Blood samples were collected pre-transplant, pre-randomization before withdrawal, and post-randomization after either complete withdrawal or failed withdrawal. A cohort of 8 liver transplant recipients was studied, of whom 3 were classified as tolerant and 5 as non-tolerant. Findings and caveats that apply to the study as a whole: A greater decline was seen for donor-reactive sequences than for third party-reactive sequences, suggesting partial antigen-specific deletion unrelated to withdrawal success. After accounting for repertoire turnover, donor-reactive detection was significantly reduced in 7 of 8 subjects for CD4 and 8 of 8 for CD8. Circulating donor-reactive CD4 TCRbeta sequences fell significantly post-transplant in most of the 8 subjects, irrespective of tolerance or HCV status. In a couple of subjects, low numbers of available donor cells limited the measurable donor-reactive repertoire. Because allograft tissue specimens were not available, migration of donor-reactive T cells into the graft, rather than deletion, may have occurred. Conclusions were preliminary, limited by small, heterogeneous patient numbers and non-standardized post-transplant time points.

Thawed unstimulated PBMCs were stained for CD3, CD4 and CD8 and FACS-sorted into CD3+CD4+ and CD3+CD8+ populations. All 8 studied subjects were randomized to withdrawal of immunosuppression. The Qiagen DNeasy Blood and Tissue Kit was used to isolate genomic DNA. High-throughput TCRbeta CDR3 sequencing of frozen genomic DNA was performed by immunoSEQ, including PCR amplification, mapping, bias correction and internal controls. Per the original workflow: Productive rearrangements were retained, and unique TCRbeta sequences were defined by the CDR3 nucleotide sequence together with the V and J gene. Donor-reactive sequences required at least 5-fold expansion in CFSE-low cells versus unstimulated pre-transplant cells and at least 0.01% frequency. Minimum frequency thresholds were set for each subject on the basis of the unstimulated sample with the lowest template count, so that a detection power of at least 90% was ensured. Jensen-Shannon divergence between the top 1000 TCRbeta sequences after and before transplant was used to measure repertoire turnover. Two-sided Fisher's exact tests were used to test for changes in how often donor-reactive sequences were detected. TCRdb obtained this table from immuneACCESS and retained in-frame rearrangements with V and J assigned. These tables miss some clones; where compared with another copy, unresolved V genes account for less than half of the shortfall, and the remainder is unexplained. From that table come the V and J calls and clone size; the DNA was used to work out D and trimming. The table for this sample lists around 110,000 clones; over 75% of them were counted only once. The top ten constitute approximately 0.88% of the sample.

The V end loses 6 bases and the J end loses 5 bases, and a stretch of 16 bases separates them. CDR1 SQVTM and CDR2 ANQGSEA are derived from the germline V gene. Its CDR3 holds 14 amino acids, cysteine through phenylalanine. Only the CDR3 region is kept as DNA, spanning 42 bases read in frame from base 1. Worth noting for this clone: Its antigen remains undetermined. There are no base qualities to consult, and no much larger clone falls within one base.

The sample consisted of CD4+ T cells from blood, taken 12 months after liver transplant. Recombination linked TRBV29-1 to TRBJ1-4; the D gene is perhaps TRBD1, on 6 matching bases. This clonotype was obtained from a human patient who received a liver transplant. Following a transplant, some T lymphocytes may have been derived from the graft donor. The CDR3 protein sequence reads: CSVGGGRKNEKLFF. The nucleotide sequence is given as TGCAGCGTGGGGGGCGGCAGGAAGAATGAAAAACTGTTTTTT. The full variable domain, completed from the reference TRBV29-1 and TRBJ1-4 proteins outside the CDR3, reads SAVISQKPSRDICQRGTSLTIQCQVDSQVTMMFWYRQQPGQSLTLIATANQGSEATYESGFVIDKFPISRPNLTFSTLTVSNMSPEDSSIYLCSVGGGRKNEKLFFGSGTQLSVL.